What follows describes a single T cell receptor (beta chain). Antigen unknown. Different DNA sequences within this sample yield the same CDR3. Repertoires were generated with immunoSEQ multiplex PCR, while TCRdb's copy carries only in-frame clones and drops some. Among around 140,000 clones listed, roughly 90% were seen once. The data belong to a study of T cell responses to AZD1222 COVID-19 vaccine. Study results and limitations: Just a handful of AZD1222 recipients were seropositive at baseline.

Germline values: CDR1 MDHEN, CDR2 SYDVKM. This CDR3 comprises 15 residues. The V segment lost 5 bases and the J segment 7 bases; nucleotides outside the gene matches: 9. The TCR comes from an adult who received the AZD1222 COVID-19 vaccine. This chain uses TRBV28 with TRBJ2-7; 12 bases line up with TRBD1. The starting material was peripheral blood, obtained 28 days after the second AZD1222 dose. The CDR3 spells CASSGPGQGAGEQYF. CDR3 in DNA: TGTGCCAGCAGTGGGCCGGGACAGGGGGCGGGAGAGCAGTACTTC.